The source of this T cell receptor (beta chain) is a study of cytomegalovirus exposure and HLA in healthy donors. Study in general: Some 180 million T cells yielded 90 million to 130 million unique TCR beta sequences in earlier analysis.

General study results and limits: It was about 180 TCR beta chains that were listed as cytomegalovirus-associated.

As regards this clone: No antigen is known for it.

Amplification used 60 Vbeta primers and 13 Jbeta primers. This table comes from immunoSEQ multiplex PCR, and its TCRdb copy is limited to in-frame clones, with some not included. The ten most abundant clones cover just under 3.5% of a sample with about 96,000 clones. The CDR3 sequence is 14 residues long. Trimming cost V 7 bases and J 0 bases, with 10 bases left between them. Germline CDR1 reads MNHNS; CDR2 reads SASEGT. Source material: PBMCs. The rearrangement uses TRBV6-1 and TRBJ2-1; a weak D match, TRBD2 (5 bases). The receptor's source is a woman between 25 and 40 years old in good health and CMV-seronegative. The CDR3: CASISTSSYNEQFF. In nucleotides, the CDR3 is TGTGCCAGCATTTCAACTAGCTCCTACAATGAGCAGTTCTTC.